Listed below are T cell receptor beta chains from one sample, sequenced in a study of cytomegalovirus exposure and HLA in healthy donors. Here immunoSEQ multiplex PCR was the method, and the copy in TCRdb shows in-frame clones only, minus some. The sample yields roughly 130,000 clones, roughly two thirds seen once. Sequencing used PBMCs. These receptor sequences come from a woman between 35 and 50 years old in good health and CMV-seronegative. CDR3s include the opening cysteine and the closing phenylalanine or tryptophan. The D gene is left open where the match is weak. A row's size may be missing; if present it is once, few, many or a size class.

TRBD2,-,TRBJ2-1,TRBV29-1,TGCAGCACCGGACTAGCGGGGAACAATGAGCAGTTCTTC,CSTGLAGNNEQFF
-,-,TRBJ1-4,TRBV7-2,TGTGCCAGCAGCTTAGGGTCGACAGTGTCTGAAAAACTGTTTTTT,CASSLGSTVSEKLFF
TRBD1,-,TRBJ1-1,TRBV15,TGTGCCACCAGCAGAGGTGACAGGGGTGAAGCTTTCTTT,CATSRGDRGEAFF
TRBD1,once,TRBJ2-3,TRBV2,TGTGCCAGCAGGGCCGGGACAGGCACAGATACGCAGTATTTT,CASRAGTGTDTQYF
TRBD1,-,TRBJ1-2,TRBV5-8,TGTGCCAGCAGCGAGGGACAGGGGGCCCTCGGCTACACCTTC,CASSEGQGALGYTF
-,-,TRBJ1-5,TRBV7-8,TGTGCCAGCAGCCCGGGGAGGGTTAGCAATCAGCCCCAGCATTTT,CASSPGRVSNQPQHF
-,-,TRBJ2-6,TRBV5-4,TGTGCCAGCAGCTCGGGACACAACTCTGGGGCCAACGTCCTGACTTTC,CASSSGHNSGANVLTF
-,-,TRBJ1-1,TRBV27,TGTGCCAGCAGCAGAGGGGGGGCTGGGACTGAAGCTTTCTTT,CASSRGGAGTEAFF
TRBD1,few,TRBJ2-1,TRBV6-1,TGTGCCAGCAGTCAATTGGACAGGGTCTACAATGAGCAGTTCTTC,CASSQLDRVYNEQFF
-,-,TRBJ2-3,TRBV14,TGTGCCAGCAGCCAACCAGGGGATACGCAGTATTTT,CASSQPGDTQYF
-,-,TRBJ1-3,TRBV18,TGTGCCAGCTCACCACGAGGAATTGGAAACACCATATATTTT,CASSPRGIGNTIYF
-,-,TRBJ1-1,TRBV27,TGTGCCAGCAGTTTTAGCATGGGGGCGGACACTGAAGCTTTCTTT,CASSFSMGADTEAFF
TRBD2,-,TRBJ2-5,TRBV2,TGTGCCAGCAGTGAAGTAGGGCTAGCGGAGCCTTCCACCGACTTC,CASSEVGLAEPSTDF
TRBD2,few,TRBJ2-7,TRBV5-4,TGTGCCAGCAGCTCAAGGACTAGCGGGGGAGACGAGCAGTACTTC,CASSSRTSGGDEQYF
-,few,TRBJ1-5,TRBV13,TGTGCCAGCAGCTTGGGGGGTCAGCCCCAGCATTTT,CASSLGGQPQHF
-,-,TRBJ1-5,TRBV15,TGTGCCACCAGCAAGGACACCAGCAATCAGCCCCAGCATTTT,CATSKDTSNQPQHF
-,-,TRBJ2-1,TRBV2,TGTGCCAGCAGTGAATTGGGGGCAGCCTACAATGAGCAGTTCTTC,CASSELGAAYNEQFF
TRBD1,-,TRBJ1-2,TRBV5-1,TGCGCCAGCAGCTTGGGACAGGGGGCGAGCGACTATGGCTACACCTTC,CASSLGQGASDYGYTF
-,-,TRBJ2-1,TRBV19,TGTGCCAGTAGTTCGGGGAACTGGCTCTACAATGAGCAGTTCTTC,CASSSGNWLYNEQFF
TRBD2,once,TRBJ2-7,TRBV4-1,TGCGCCAGCAGCCAAGGAGCCCGACTAGCGGGGGGGAAGACTGAGCAGTACTTC,CASSQGARLAGGKTEQYF
-,-,TRBJ2-3,TRBV4-3,TGCGCCACCAAACCCCGACTAGGTACAGATACGCAGTATTTT,CATKPRLGTDTQYF
-,-,TRBJ1-1,TRBV7-3,TGTGCCAGCAGCACCGTACAGGGCGTCAACACTGAAGCTTTCTTT,CASSTVQGVNTEAFF
-,-,TRBJ2-1,TRBV7-7,TGTGCTAGCAGCTTAGCCGTAGGGGATGAGCAGTTCTTC,CASSLAVGDEQFF
-,-,TRBJ2-3,TRBV4-1,TGCGCCAGCAGCCAAGAGGGTAATGGGGGGTCAGATACGCAGTATTTT,CASSQEGNGGSDTQYF
-,-,TRBJ2-2,TRBV9,TGTGCCAGCAGCCCTCCTACCACCGGGGAGCTGTTTTTT,CASSPPTTGELFF
-,once,TRBJ2-1,TRBV9,TGTGCCAGCACCCCACGGGTCAGCTCCTACAATGAGCAGTTCTTC,CASTPRVSSYNEQFF
TRBD1,-,TRBJ1-2,TRBV2,TGTGCCAGCAGATACTCGGGACAGGGGGTCTATGGCTACACCTTC,CASRYSGQGVYGYTF
-,-,TRBJ2-2,TRBV5-1,TGCGCCAGCAGGGATTCAGGCGCCGGGGAGCTGTTTTTT,CASRDSGAGELFF
TRBD2,-,TRBJ2-5,TRBV5-6,TGTGCCAGCAGCTTTAAAGCTAGCGGGGGGTACCAAGAGGCCCAGTACTTC,CASSFKASGGYQEAQYF
-,-,TRBJ1-2,TRBV15,TGTGCCACCAGCAGAGATTCGACAGATAACTATGGCTACACCTTC,CATSRDSTDNYGYTF
TRBD1,-,TRBJ1-1,TRBV18,TGTGCCAGCTCCCCGGGACAGCTAAACACTGAAGCTTTCTTT,CASSPGQLNTEAFF
TRBD1,-,TRBJ1-4,TRBV7-6,TGTGCCAGCAGTCCCGGGACAGGGGAGAACGAAAAACTGTTTTTT,CASSPGTGENEKLFF
TRBD1,-,TRBJ2-5,TRBV7-2,TGTGCCAGCAGCCGAGACAGGGACGGCGGAAACCAGTACTTC,CASSRDRDGGNQYF
-,many,TRBJ1-1,TRBV6-1,TGTGCCAGCAGTGAAGGGACAGAGACTCAAGAAGCTTTCTTT,CASSEGTETQEAFF
TRBD1,-,TRBJ1-2,TRBV7-2,TGTGCCAGCAGCCTCACGACAGGGAACTACTATGGCTACACCTTC,CASSLTTGNYYGYTF
-,-,TRBJ1-2,TRBV15,TGTGCCACCAGCAGAGAAGTCGGGGAGACCTATGGCTACACCTTC,CATSREVGETYGYTF
-,-,TRBJ2-5,TRBV20-1,TGCAGTGCTCTCCAAGAGACCCAGTACTTC,CSALQETQYF
-,-,TRBJ1-1,TRBV13,TGTGCCAGCAGCTTAGGAGGGGCGAACACTGAAGCTTTCTTT,CASSLGGANTEAFF
TRBD1,-,TRBJ2-7,TRBV6-6,TGTGCCAGCAGTTTACGAGCTCGGGACAGGGCAATTGAGCAGTACTTC,CASSLRARDRAIEQYF
-,-,TRBJ1-6,TRBV5-4,TGTGCCAGCAGCGGGGTTTCGGGGGCCTATAATTCACCCCTCCACTTT,CASSGVSGAYNSPLHF